This T cell receptor beta chain was captured by sequencing in a study of blood T cell repertoires in COVID-19. Study-wide background: From T cells, B-cell-depleted T cells, or PBMCs came the material, which was cDNA or gDNA.

Sequencing was performed with immunoSEQ multiplex PCR; in TCRdb, only in-frame clones are kept and a portion is missing. The sample holds approximately 270,000 clones, around 90% seen once. Germline lookup yields CDR1 SEHNR and CDR2 FQNEAQ (reference sequence). Unmatched junction bases numbered 11, after V lost 1 base and J lost 0 bases. This CDR3 spans 19 amino acids. Those designated as exposed participants met a COVID-19 case within 2 weeks before study entry. This TCR derives from a man in his forties or fifties who had been exposed to COVID-19. The gene calls are TRBV7-9 and TRBJ1-4, with 7 positions matching TRBD1. Sequencing was performed on PBMCs or T cells enriched from blood (not recorded which). The CDR3 loop reads CASSLDRDRGQATNEKLFF. The DNA for the CDR3 is TGTGCCAGCAGCTTAGACCGGGACAGAGGGCAGGCAACTAATGAAAAACTGTTTTTT.